This entry concerns a single T cell receptor beta chain. The data stem from a study of CD8 T cells in Susac syndrome. Study-level background: There were 5 or 6 sequenced Susac syndrome patients with active disease and under ten in remission.

The authors reverse transcribed 0.5 to 1 ug RNA with random hexamers. TCRdb recomputed calls from the immunoSEQ multiplex PCR reads with MiXCR, one row per CDR3 protein. This repertoire shows some 200,000 distinct CDR3 sequences, about 94% found once; its top ten account for 0.098%. V was clipped by 2 bases and J by 3 bases, with 8 bases between them. CDR1 and CDR2 from the germline V gene are MNHEY and SMNVEV (reference sequence). This CDR3 comprises 13 residues. The specimen sequenced was CD4+ T cells from PBMCs. The receptor comes from a human donor with Susac syndrome. V is TRBV27 and J is TRBJ2-7; perhaps D is TRBD1 or TRBD2 (5 bases each). CDR3 amino acids: CASSLRGLYEQYF. CDR3 bases: TGTGCCAGCAGTTTACGGGGCCTCTACGAGCAGTACTTC.